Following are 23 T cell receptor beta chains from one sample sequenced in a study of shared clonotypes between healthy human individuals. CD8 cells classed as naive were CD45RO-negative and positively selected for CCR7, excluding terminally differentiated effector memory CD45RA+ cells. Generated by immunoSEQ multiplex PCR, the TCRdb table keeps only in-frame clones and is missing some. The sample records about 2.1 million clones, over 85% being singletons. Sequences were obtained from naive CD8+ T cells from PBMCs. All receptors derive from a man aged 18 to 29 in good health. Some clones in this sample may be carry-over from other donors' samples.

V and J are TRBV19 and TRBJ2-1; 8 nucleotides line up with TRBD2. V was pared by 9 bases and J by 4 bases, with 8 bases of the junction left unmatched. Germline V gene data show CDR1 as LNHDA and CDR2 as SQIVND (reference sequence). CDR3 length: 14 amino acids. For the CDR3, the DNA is TGTGCCAGCAGCTTAGCGGGACTTTACAATGAGCAGTTCTTC. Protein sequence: CASSLAGLYNEQFF.

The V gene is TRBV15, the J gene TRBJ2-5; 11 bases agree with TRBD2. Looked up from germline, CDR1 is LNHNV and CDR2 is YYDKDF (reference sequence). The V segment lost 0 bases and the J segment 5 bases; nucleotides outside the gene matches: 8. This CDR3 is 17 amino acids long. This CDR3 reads CATSRDGTSGGQETQYF. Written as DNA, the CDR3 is TGTGCCACCAGCAGAGATGGGACTAGCGGAGGTCAGGAGACCCAGTACTTC.

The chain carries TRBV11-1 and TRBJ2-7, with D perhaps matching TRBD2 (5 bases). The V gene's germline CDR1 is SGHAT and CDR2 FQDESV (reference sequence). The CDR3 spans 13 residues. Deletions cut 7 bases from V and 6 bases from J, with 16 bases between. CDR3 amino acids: CASNLAEEREQYF. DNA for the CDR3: TGTGCCAGCAACCTCGCGGAGGAACGCGAGCAGTACTTC.

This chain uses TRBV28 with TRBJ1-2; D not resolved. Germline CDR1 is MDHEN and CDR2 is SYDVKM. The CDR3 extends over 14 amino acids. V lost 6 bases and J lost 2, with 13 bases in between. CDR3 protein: CASSPPGENYGYTF. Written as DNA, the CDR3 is TGTGCCAGCAGCCCCCCTGGAGAAAACTATGGCTACACCTTC.

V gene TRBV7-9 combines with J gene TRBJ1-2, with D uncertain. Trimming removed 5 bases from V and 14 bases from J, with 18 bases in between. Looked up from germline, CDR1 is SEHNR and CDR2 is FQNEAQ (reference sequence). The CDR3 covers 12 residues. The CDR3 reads CASSIDPLVATF. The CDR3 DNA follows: TGTGCCAGCAGCATTGACCCTCTCGTCGCTACCTTC.

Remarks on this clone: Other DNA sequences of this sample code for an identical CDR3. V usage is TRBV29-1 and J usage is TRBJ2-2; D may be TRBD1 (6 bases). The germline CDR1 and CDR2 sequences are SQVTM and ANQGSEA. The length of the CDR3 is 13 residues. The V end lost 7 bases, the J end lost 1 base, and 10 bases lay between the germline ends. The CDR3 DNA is TGCAGCGCGGAGACAGGGAACACCGGGGAGCTGTTTTTT. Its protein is CSAETGNTGELFF.

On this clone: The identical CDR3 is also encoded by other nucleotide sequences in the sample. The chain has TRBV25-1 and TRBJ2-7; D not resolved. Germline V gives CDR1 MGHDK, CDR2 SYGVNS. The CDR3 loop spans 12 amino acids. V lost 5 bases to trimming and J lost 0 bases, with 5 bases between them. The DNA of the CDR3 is TGTGCCAGCAGTCTAAGCTCCTACGAGCAGTACTTC. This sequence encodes CASSLSSYEQYF.

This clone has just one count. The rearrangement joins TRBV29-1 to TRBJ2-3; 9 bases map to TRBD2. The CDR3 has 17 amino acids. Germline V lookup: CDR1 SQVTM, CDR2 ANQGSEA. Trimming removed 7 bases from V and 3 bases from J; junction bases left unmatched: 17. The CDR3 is CSALQGSGRVVTDTQYF. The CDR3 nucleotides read TGCAGCGCCCTCCAGGGTAGCGGGAGAGTGGTGACAGATACGCAGTATTTT.

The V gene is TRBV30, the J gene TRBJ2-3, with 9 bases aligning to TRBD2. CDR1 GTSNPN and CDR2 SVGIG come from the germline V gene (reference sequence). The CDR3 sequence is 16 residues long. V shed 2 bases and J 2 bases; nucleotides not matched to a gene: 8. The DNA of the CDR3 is TGTGCCTGGAGTTGGGACGCGGGAGGGAACACAGATACGCAGTATTTT. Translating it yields CAWSWDAGGNTDTQYF.

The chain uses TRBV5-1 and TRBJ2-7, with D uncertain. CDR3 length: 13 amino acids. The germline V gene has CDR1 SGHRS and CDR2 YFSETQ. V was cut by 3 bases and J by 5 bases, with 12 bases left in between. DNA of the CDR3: TGCGCCAGCAGCTCCCGGATAGTCGACGAGCAGTACTTC. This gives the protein CASSSRIVDEQYF.

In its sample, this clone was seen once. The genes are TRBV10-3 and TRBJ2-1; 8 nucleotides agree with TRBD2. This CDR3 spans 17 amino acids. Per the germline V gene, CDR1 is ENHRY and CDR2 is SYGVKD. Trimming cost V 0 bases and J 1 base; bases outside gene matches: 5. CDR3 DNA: TGTGCCATCAGTGAGTCGAGTAGCGGGAAGTCCTACAATGAGCAGTTCTTC. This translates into CAISESSSGKSYNEQFF.

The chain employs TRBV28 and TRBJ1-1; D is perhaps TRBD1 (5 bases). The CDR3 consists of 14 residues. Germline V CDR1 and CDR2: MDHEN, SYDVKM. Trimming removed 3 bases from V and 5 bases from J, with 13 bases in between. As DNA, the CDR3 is TGTGCCAGCAGTTTTTTGGGGGGACGGACTGAAGCTTTCTTT. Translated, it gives CASSFLGGRTEAFF.

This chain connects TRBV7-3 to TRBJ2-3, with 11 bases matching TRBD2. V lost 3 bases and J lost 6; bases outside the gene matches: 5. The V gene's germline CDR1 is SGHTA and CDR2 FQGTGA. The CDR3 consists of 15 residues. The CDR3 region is CASSFTSGRADTQYF. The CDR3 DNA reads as TGTGCCAGCAGCTTTACTAGCGGGAGAGCTGATACGCAGTATTTT. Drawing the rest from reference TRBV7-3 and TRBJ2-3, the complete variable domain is GAGVSQTPSNKVTEKGKYVELRCDPISGHTALYWYRQSLGQGPEFLIYFQGTGAADDSGLPNDRFFAVRPEGSVSTLKIQRTERGDSAVYLCASSFTSGRADTQYFGPGTRLTVL.

The CDR3 protein is CASSGRTGMNTEAFF. In DNA, the CDR3 is TGTGCCAGCAGCGGAAGGACAGGCATGAACACTGAAGCTTTCTTT. V gene TRBV9 combines with J gene TRBJ1-1; 7 bases line up with TRBD1. The J segment lost 0 bases and the V segment lost 3 bases, leaving 5 bases of the junction unmatched. The CDR3 totals 15 residues. Germline loops: CDR1 SGDLS, CDR2 YYNGEE.

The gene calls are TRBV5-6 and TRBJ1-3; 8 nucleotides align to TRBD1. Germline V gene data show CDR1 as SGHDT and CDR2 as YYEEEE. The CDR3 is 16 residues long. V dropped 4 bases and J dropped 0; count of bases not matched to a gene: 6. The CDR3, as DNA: TGTGCCAGCAGCCCGGACAGGGTATTCTCTGGAAACACCATATATTTT. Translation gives CASSPDRVFSGNTIYF. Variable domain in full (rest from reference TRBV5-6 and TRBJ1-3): DAGVTQSPTHLIKTRGQQVTLRCSPKSGHDTVSWYQQALGQGPQFIFQYYEEEERQRGNFPDRFSGHQFPNYSSELNVNALLLGDSALYLCASSPDRVFSGNTIYFGEGSWLTVV.

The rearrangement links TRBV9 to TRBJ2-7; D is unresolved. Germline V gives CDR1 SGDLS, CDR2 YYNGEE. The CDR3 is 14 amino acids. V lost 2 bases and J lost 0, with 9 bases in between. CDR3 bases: TGTGCCAGCAGCGTTAGCTGGAGCTCCTACGAGCAGTACTTC. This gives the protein CASSVSWSSYEQYF.

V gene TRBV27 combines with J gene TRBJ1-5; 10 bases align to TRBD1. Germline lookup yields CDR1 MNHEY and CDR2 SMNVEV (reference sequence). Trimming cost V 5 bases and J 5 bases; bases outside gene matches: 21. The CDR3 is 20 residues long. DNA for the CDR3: TGTGCCAGCAGTCCACAAAGGACAGGGGGAGGTTTGAGTTTCGATCAGCCCCAGCATTTT. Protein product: CASSPQRTGGGLSFDQPQHF.

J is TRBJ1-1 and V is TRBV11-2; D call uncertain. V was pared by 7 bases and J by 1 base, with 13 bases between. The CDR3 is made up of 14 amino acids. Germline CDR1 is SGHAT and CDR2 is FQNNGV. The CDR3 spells CASTPESRNTEAFF. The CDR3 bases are TGTGCCAGCACCCCGGAGAGTAGGAACACTGAAGCTTTCTTT.

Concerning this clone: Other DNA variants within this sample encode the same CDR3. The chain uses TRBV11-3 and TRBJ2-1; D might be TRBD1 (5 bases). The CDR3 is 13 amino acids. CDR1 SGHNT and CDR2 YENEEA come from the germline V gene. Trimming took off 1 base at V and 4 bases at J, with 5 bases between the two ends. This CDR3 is CASSLGQYNEQFF. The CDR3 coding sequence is TGTGCCAGCAGCTTAGGACAGTACAATGAGCAGTTCTTC.

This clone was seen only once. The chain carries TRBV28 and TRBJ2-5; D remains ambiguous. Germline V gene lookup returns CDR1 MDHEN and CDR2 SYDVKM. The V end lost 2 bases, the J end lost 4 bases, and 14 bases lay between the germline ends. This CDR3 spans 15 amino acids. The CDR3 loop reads CASSLPATAGETQYF. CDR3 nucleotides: TGTGCCAGCAGTTTACCCGCAACCGCCGGAGAGACCCAGTACTTC.

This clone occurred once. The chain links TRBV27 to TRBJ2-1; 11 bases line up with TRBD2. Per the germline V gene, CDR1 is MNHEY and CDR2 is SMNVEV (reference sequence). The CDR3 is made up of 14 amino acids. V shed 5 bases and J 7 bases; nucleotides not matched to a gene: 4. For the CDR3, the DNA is TGTGCCAGCAGTGTTAGCGGGAGGGCGAATGAGCAGTTCTTC. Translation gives CASSVSGRANEQFF.

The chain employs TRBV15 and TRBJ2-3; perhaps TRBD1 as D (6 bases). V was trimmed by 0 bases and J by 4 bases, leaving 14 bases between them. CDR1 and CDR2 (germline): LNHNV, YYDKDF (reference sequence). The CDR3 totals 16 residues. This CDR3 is CATSRDKGRGADTQYF. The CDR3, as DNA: TGTGCCACCAGCAGAGATAAGGGCAGGGGTGCAGATACGCAGTATTTT. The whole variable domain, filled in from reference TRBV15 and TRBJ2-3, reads DAMVIQNPRYQVTQFGKPVTLSCSQTLNHNVMYWYQQKSSQAPKLLFHYYDKDFNNEADTPDNFQSRRPNTSFCFLDIRSPGLGDTAMYLCATSRDKGRGADTQYFGPGTRLTVL.

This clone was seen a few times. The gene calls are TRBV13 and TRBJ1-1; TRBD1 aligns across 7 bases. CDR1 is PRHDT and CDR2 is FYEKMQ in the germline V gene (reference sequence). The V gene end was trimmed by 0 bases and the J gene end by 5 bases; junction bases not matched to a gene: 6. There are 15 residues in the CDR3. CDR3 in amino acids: CASSLGTGTVTEAFF. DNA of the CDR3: TGTGCCAGCAGCTTAGGGACAGGGACAGTGACTGAAGCTTTCTTT.